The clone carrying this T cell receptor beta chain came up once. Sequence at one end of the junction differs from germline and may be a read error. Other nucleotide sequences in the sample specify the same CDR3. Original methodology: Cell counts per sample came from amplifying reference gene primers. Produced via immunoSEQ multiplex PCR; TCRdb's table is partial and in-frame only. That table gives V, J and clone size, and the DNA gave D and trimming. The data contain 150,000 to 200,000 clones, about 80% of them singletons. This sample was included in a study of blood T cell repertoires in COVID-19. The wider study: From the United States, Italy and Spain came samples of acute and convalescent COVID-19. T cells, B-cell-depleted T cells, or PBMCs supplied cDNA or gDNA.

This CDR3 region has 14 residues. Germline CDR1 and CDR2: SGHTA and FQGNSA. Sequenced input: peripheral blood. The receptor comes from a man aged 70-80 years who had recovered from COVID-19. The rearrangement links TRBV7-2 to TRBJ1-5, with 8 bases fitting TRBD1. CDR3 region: CASSSGQAYQPQHF. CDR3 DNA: TGTGCCAGCAGCTCGGGACAGGCATATCAACCCCAGCATTTT.